This T cell receptor beta chain was found in a study of blood T cell repertoires in COVID-19. Study details: The cDNA or gDNA used as material had been derived from T cells, B-cell-depleted T cells, or PBMCs.

In the authors' methods: Nucleated cell counts were estimated from reference gene primer amplification. Profiled with immunoSEQ multiplex PCR; TCRdb holds only in-frame clones, not every one. V, J and clone size derive from that table, while D and trimming were established from the DNA sequence. The sample holds about 83,000 clones, about 88% seen once. The sample taken for sequencing was peripheral blood. The receptor comes from a man aged 80 or over with active or convalescent COVID-19.

The CDR3 here is CASSAGQGVDNEQFF. The CDR3 nucleotides are TGCGCCAGCAGCGCGGGACAGGGTGTCGACAATGAGCAGTTCTTC. The chain carries TRBV5-1 and TRBJ2-1, with 9 bases identical to TRBD1. The CDR3 totals 15 residues. The germline V gene encodes CDR1 SGHRS and CDR2 YFSETQ. Trimming at V came to 4 bases and at J to 5 bases, leaving 7 bases not matched to a gene. Looking up the rest from reference TRBV5-1 and TRBJ2-1 gives the full variable domain: KAGVTQTPRYLIKTRGQQVTLSCSPISGHRSVSWYQQTPGQGLQFLFEYFSETQRNKGNFPGRFSGRQFSNSRSEMNVSTLELGDSALYLCASSAGQGVDNEQFFGPGTRLTVL.